The 3 T cell receptor beta chains below all came from one sample that was sequenced in a study of early T cells in non-severe SARS-CoV-2 infection. TCRdb processed the 5' RACE reads anew with MiXCR; each CDR3 protein has one entry. Altogether 50,000 to 70,000 distinct CDR3 sequences are present, 5.9% being singletons, with the ten largest covering about 3%. Sequenced here: whole blood, sampled at baseline. Every receptor here comes from an adult who was a healthcare worker with PCR-confirmed SARS-CoV-2 infection or an uninfected control (not recorded which).

This clonotype was found many times. The chain joins TRBV28 to TRBJ1-2; D gene unclear. The germline V and J ends were trimmed by 8 bases and 1 base, with 14 bases remaining between them. The germline gives CDR1 MDHEN, CDR2 SYDVKM. This CDR3 region has 14 residues. CDR3 DNA sequence: TGTGCCAGCCGCGCGGGAACCTTTAACTATGGCTACACCTTC. Amino acids: CASRAGTFNYGYTF.

At least ten counts were recorded for this clonotype. The chain has TRBV7-9 and TRBJ2-1; TRBD2 agrees at 12 bases. Germline loops: CDR1 SEHNR, CDR2 FQNEAQ (reference sequence). V trimming: 5 bases; J trimming: 9 bases; junction bases outside the gene matches: 23. This CDR3 has 20 amino acids. CDR3 amino acids: CASSPTWGLAGGPESGEQFF. The CDR3 nucleotides read TGTGCCAGCAGCCCTACCTGGGGGCTAGCGGGAGGGCCGGAGTCGGGTGAGCAGTTCTTC.

J is TRBJ2-1 and V is TRBV6-1; the match to TRBD2 covers 7 bases. The germline gives CDR1 MNHNS, CDR2 SASEGT. J was trimmed by 7 bases and V by 7 bases; bases with no gene match: 4. The CDR3 has 12 residues. For the CDR3, the DNA is TGTGCCAGCATGCGGGAGTGGAATGAGCAGTTCTTC. It translates to CASMREWNEQFF.